This is a list of T cell receptor beta chains from one sample in a study of vaccination and CD4 T cells after COVID-19. These receptors lack a known antigen. Using its own MiXCR run on the PCR reads, TCRdb lists one record per CDR3 protein. The sample records 8,400 or so distinct CDR3 sequences, roughly 40% being singletons. Sequencing was done on a sample of CD4+ T cells from blood, cultured in vitro. The receptors shown here come from a human donor in good health. Each CDR3 is given with its conserved first and last residue. The order of the fields is V gene, clone size, J gene, D gene, CDR3 protein, CDR3 DNA. The D gene is left open where the match is weak. Rows may omit the clone size; those that give it use once, few, many or a size class.

TRBV30	.	TRBJ1-2	TRBD1	CAWANPGQGIYGYTF	TGTGCCTGGGCAAACCCGGGACAGGGGATCTATGGCTACACCTTC
TRBV11-3	.	TRBJ2-1	TRBD2	CASSPREGLRDEQFF	TGTGCCAGCAGCCCTCGGGAGGGCCTCAGGGATGAGCAGTTCTTC
TRBV19	.	TRBJ2-4	.	CARGRVPFGNIQYF	TGTGCCAGGGGTCGAGTACCCTTCGGGAACATTCAGTACTTC
TRBV6-5	.	TRBJ1-1	.	CASSYSKVQPTEAFF	TGTGCCAGCAGTTACTCGAAGGTGCAGCCGACTGAAGCTTTCTTT
TRBV7-2	.	TRBJ2-7	.	CASSPMGPRALEQYF	TGTGCCAGCAGCCCGATGGGGCCGAGGGCCCTCGAGCAGTACTTC
TRBV20-1	.	TRBJ2-1	.	CSASQTGSSYNEQFF	TGCAGTGCTAGTCAGACGGGAAGCTCCTACAATGAGCAGTTCTTC
TRBV19	.	TRBJ1-6	TRBD1	CASSTISGQGANNSPLHF	TGTGCCAGTAGTACCATTTCGGGACAGGGGGCGAATAATTCACCCCTCCACTTT
TRBV20-1	.	TRBJ2-3	.	CSAGAGAGDTDTQYF	TGCAGTGCTGGCGCGGGGGCGGGGGACACAGATACGCAGTATTTT
TRBV7-9	.	TRBJ1-1	.	CASSLGAGMNTEAFF	TGTGCCAGCAGCTTAGGGGCAGGAATGAACACTGAAGCTTTCTTT
TRBV15	few	TRBJ1-2	.	CATSRDLVEGFGYTF	TGTGCCACCAGCAGAGATCTGGTAGAGGGTTTTGGCTACACCTTC
TRBV6-5	few	TRBJ1-1	TRBD1	CASSLKTGTGNTEAFF	TGTGCCAGCAGTTTAAAAACCGGGACAGGAAATACTGAAGCTTTCTTT